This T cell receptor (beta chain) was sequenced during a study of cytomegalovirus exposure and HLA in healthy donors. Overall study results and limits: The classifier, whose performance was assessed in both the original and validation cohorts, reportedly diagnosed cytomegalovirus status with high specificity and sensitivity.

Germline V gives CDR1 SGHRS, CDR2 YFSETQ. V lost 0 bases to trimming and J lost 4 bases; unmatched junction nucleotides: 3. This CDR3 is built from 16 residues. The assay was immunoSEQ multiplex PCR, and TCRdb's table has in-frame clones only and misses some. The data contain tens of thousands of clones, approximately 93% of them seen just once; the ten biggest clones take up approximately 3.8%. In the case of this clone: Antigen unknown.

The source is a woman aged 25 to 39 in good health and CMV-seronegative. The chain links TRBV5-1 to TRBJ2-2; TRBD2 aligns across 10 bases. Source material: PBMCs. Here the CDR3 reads CASSLALAGATGELFF. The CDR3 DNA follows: TGCGCCAGCAGCTTGGCTCTAGCGGGAGCCACCGGGGAGCTGTTTTTT.